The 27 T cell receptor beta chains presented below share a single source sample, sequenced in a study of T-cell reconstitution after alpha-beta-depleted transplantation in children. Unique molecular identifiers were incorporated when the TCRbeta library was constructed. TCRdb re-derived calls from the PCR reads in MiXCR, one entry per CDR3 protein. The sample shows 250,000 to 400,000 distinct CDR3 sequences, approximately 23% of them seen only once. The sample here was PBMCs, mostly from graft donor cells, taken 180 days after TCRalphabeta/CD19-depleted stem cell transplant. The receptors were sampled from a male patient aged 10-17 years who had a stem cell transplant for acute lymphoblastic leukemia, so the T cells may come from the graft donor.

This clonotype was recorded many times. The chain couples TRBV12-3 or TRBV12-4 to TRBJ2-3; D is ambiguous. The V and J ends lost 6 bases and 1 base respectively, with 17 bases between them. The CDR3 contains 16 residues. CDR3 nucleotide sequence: TGTGCCAGCAGCAGAATGCCGGGCTTACGCACAGATACGCAGTATTTT. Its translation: CASSRMPGLRTDTQYF.

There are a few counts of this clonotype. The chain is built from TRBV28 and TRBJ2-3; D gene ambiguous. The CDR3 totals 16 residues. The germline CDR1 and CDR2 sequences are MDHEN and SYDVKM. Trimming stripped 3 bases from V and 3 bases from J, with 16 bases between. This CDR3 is CASSLVPQPLTDTQYF. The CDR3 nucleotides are TGTGCCAGCAGTTTGGTTCCCCAACCCCTTACAGATACGCAGTATTTT.

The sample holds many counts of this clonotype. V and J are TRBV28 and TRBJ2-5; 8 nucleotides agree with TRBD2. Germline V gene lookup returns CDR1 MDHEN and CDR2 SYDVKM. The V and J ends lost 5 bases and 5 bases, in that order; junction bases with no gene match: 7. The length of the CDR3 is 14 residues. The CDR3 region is CASSPRGGWETQYF. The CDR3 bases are TGTGCCAGCAGTCCCCGGGGGGGCTGGGAGACCCAGTACTTC.

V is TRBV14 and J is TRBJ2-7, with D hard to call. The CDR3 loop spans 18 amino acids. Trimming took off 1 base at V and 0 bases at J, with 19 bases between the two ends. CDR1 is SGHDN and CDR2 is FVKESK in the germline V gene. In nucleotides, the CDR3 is TGTGCCAGCAGCCAAGGAATAAAGAGGAGCTCTAGCTCCTACGAGCAGTACTTC. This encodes CASSQGIKRSSSSYEQYF.

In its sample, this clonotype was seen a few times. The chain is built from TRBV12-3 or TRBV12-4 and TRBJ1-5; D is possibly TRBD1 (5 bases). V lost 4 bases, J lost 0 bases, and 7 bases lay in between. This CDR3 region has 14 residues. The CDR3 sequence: CASSSGDSNQPQHF. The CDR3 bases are TGTGCCAGCAGTTCGGGGGATAGCAATCAGCCCCAGCATTTT.

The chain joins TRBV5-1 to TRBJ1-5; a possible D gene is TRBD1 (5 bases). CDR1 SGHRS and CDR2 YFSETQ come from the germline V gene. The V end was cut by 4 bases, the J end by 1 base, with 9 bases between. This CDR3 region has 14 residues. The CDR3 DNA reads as TGCGCCAGCAGCCTGGACATCAGCAATCAGCCCCAGCATTTT. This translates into CASSLDISNQPQHF.

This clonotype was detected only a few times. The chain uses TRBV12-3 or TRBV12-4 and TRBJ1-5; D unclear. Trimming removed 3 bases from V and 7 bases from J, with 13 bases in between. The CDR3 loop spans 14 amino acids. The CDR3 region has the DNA TGTGCCAGCAGTTTTACCGTGACGGGGCAGCCCCAGCATTTT. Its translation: CASSFTVTGQPQHF.

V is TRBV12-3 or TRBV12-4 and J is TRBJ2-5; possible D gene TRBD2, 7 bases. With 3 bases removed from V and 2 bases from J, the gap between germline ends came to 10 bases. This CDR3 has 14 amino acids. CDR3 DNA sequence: TGTGCCAGCAGTTTGGGGGGGCGTCAAGAGACCCAGTACTTC. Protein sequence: CASSLGGRQETQYF.

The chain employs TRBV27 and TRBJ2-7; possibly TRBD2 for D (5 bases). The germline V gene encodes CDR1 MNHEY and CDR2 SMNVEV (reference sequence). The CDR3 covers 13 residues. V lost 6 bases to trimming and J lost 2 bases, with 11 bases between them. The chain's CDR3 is CASRREMAYEQYF. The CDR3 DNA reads TGTGCCAGCAGAAGGGAGATGGCCTACGAGCAGTACTTC.

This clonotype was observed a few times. CDR3 sequence (DNA): TGTGCCAGCAGCCTCAGGGAGCTTGAGAAGAGGGCTGAAGCTTTCTTT. As protein: CASSLRELEKRAEAFF. The chain uses TRBV5-8 and TRBJ1-1; tentative D call: TRBD1 (5 bases). In germline, CDR1 is SGHTS, CDR2 YDEGEE. The V end was cut by 4 bases, the J end by 6 bases, with 22 bases between. This CDR3 is built from 16 residues.

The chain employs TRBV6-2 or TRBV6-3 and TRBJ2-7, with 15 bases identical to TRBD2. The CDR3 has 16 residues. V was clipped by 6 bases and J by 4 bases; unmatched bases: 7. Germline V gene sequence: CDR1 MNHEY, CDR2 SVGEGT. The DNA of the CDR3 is TGTGCCAGCAGCCCAGGGACTAGCGGGAGGTGGTACGAGCAGTACTTC. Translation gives CASSPGTSGRWYEQYF.

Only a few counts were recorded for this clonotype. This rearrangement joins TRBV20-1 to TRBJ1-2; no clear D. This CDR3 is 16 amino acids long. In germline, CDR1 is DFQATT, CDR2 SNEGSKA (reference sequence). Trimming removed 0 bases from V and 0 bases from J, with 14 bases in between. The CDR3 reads CSARDLRGPPNYGYTF. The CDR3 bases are TGCAGTGCTAGAGATCTGCGAGGGCCTCCTAACTATGGCTACACCTTC.

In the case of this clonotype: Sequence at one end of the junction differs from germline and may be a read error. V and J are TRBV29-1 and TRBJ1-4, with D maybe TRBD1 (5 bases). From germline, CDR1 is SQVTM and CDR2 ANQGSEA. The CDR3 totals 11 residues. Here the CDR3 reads CSVVSPAGPSF. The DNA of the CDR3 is TGCAGCGTTGTCTCCCCAGCAGGGCCCTCATTT. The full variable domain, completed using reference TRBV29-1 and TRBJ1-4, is SAVISQKPSRDICQRGTSLTIQCQVDSQVTMMFWYRQQPGQSLTLIATANQGSEATYESGFVIDKFPISRPNLTFSTLTVSNMSPEDSSIYLCSVVSPAGPSFGSGTQLSVL.

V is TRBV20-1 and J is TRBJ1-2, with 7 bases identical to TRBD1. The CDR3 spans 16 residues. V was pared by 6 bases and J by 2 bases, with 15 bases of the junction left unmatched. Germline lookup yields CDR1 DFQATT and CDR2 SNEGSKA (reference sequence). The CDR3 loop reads CSASPPGQISNYGYTF. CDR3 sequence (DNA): TGCAGTGCCAGCCCTCCGGGACAGATCTCAAACTATGGCTACACCTTC.

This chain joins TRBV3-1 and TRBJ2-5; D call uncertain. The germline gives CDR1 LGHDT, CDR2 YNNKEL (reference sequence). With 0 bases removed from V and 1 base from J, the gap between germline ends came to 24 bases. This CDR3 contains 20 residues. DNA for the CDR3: TGTGCCAGCAGCCAAGATCGAGGCTTAGGCGCTACGAGCAGCCAAGAGACCCAGTACTTC. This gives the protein CASSQDRGLGATSSQETQYF.

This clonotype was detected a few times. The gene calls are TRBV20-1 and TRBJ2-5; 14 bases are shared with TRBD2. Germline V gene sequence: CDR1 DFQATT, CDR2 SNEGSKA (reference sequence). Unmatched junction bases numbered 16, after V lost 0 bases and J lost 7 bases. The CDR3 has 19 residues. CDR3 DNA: TGCAGTGCTAGAGATGTGAATTCACCGGGACTAGCGGGAGCGGGGACCCAGTACTTC. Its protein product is CSARDVNSPGLAGAGTQYF.

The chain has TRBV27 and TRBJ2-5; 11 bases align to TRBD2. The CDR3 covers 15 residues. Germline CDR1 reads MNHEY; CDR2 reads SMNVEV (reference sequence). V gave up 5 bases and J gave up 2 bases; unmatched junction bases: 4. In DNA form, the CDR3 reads TGTGCCAGCAGTCCTAGACTAGCGGGACAAGAGACCCAGTACTTC. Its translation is CASSPRLAGQETQYF.

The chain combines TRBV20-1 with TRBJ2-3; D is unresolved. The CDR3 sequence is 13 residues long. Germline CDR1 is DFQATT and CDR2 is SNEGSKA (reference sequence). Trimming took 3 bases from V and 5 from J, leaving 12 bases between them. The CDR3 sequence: CSASPPPLDTQYF. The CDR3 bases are TGCAGTGCTAGTCCCCCCCCCCTAGATACGCAGTATTTT.

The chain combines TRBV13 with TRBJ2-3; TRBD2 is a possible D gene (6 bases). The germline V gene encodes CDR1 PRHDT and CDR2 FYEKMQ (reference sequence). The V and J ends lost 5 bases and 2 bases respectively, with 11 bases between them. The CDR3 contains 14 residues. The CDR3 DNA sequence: TGTGCCAGCAGCATTAGCGGAAACACAGATACGCAGTATTTT. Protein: CASSISGNTDTQYF.

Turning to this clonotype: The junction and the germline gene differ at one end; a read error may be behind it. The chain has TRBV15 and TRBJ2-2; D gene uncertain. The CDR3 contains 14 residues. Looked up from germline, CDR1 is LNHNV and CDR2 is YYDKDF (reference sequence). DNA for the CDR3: TGTGCCACCAGCGGAGAAACGAACACCGGGGAGCTGTTTTTT. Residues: CATSGETNTGELFF. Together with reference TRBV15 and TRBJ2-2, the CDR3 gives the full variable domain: DAMVIQNPRYQVTQFGKPVTLSCSQTLNHNVMYWYQQKSSQAPKLLFHYYDKDFNNEADTPDNFQSRRPNTSFCFLDIRSPGLGDTAMYLCATSGETNTGELFFGEGSRLTVL.

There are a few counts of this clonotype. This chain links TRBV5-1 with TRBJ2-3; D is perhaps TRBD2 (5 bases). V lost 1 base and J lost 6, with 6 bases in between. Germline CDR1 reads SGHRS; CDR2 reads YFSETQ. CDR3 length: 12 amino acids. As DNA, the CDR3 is TGCGCCAGCAGCTTGACTAGGGATACGCAGTATTTT. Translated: CASSLTRDTQYF.

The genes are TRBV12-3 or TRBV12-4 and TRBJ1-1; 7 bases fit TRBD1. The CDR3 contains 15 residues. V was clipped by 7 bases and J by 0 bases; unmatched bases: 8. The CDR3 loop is CASIPDRRVNTEAFF. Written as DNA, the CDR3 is TGTGCCAGCATTCCGGACAGGCGAGTGAACACTGAAGCTTTCTTT.

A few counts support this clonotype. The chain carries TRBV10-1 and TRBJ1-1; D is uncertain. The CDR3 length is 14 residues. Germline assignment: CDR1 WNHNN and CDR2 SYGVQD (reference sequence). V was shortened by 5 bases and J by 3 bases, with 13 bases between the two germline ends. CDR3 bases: TGCGCCAGCAGTAGATCTAGGGTTGACACTGAAGCTTTCTTT. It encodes CASSRSRVDTEAFF.

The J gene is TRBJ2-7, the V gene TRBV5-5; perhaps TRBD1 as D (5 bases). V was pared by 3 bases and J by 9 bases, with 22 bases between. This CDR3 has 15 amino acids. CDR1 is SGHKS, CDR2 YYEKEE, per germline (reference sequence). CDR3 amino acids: CASSSDKTPSRLQYF. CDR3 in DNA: TGTGCCAGCAGCTCGGACAAGACCCCCTCTCGGCTGCAGTACTTC. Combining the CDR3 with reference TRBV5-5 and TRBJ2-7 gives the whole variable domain DAGVTQSPTHLIKTRGQQVTLRCSPISGHKSVSWYQQVLGQGPQFIFQYYEKEERGRGNFPDRFSARQFPNYSSELNVNALLLGDSALYLCASSSDKTPSRLQYFGPGTRLTVT.

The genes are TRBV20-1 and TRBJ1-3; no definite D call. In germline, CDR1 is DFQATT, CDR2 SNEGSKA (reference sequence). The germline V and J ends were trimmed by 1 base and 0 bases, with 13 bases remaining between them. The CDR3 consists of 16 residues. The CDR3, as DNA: TGCAGTGCTAGAGGGCGAAAGGGATACTCTGGAAACACCATATATTTT. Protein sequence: CSARGRKGYSGNTIYF.

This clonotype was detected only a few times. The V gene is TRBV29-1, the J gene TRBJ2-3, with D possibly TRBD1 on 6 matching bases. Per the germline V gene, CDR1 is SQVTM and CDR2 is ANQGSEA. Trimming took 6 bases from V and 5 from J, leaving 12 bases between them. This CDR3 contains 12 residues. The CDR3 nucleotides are TGCAGCGTCGTAATACAGGGAGATACGCAGTATTTT. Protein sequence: CSVVIQGDTQYF.

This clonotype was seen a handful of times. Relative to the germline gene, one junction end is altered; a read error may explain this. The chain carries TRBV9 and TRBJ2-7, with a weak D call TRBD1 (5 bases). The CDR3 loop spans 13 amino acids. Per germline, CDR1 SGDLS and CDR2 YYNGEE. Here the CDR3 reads CSSRLTARYEQYF. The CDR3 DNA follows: TGTTCCAGCAGGCTGACAGCTCGCTACGAGCAGTACTTC.